These 19 T cell receptor beta chains were all obtained from the same sample, sequenced in a study of resident and recirculating memory T cells in vitiligo. Assay: immunoSEQ multiplex PCR; the TCRdb copy retains only in-frame clones and omits some. The sample has some 70,000 clones, just over 90% seen once. Specimen: blood. These receptors were obtained from a male donor with vitiligo.

The chain combines TRBV9 with TRBJ2-1; 10 positions agree with TRBD1. Germline V gene data show CDR1 as SGDLS and CDR2 as YYNGEE. The CDR3 is 16 amino acids. Germline trimming cut 3 bases from V and 8 bases from J; bases unmatched to any gene: 11. The DNA for the CDR3 is TGTGCCAGCAGCGATCCCGGGACAGGGGAACCGGATGAGCAGTTCTTC. Protein sequence: CASSDPGTGEPDEQFF.

The chain couples TRBV28 to TRBJ1-6; a possible D gene is TRBD1 (6 bases). This CDR3 contains 12 residues. Germline V CDR1 and CDR2: MDHEN, SYDVKM. Trimming removed 5 bases from V and 8 bases from J, with 7 bases in between. CDR3 sequence reads: CASSQGYSPLHF. The DNA for the CDR3 is TGTGCCAGCAGTCAGGGGTATTCACCCCTCCACTTT.

V gene TRBV5-1 combines with J gene TRBJ1-2; 7 nucleotides align to TRBD1. The CDR3 totals 14 residues. CDR1 is SGHRS, CDR2 YFSETQ, per germline. With V trimmed by 4 bases and J by 3 bases, 6 bases remained unmatched. CDR3 amino acids: CASSKQGLDYGYTF. CDR3 DNA sequence: TGCGCCAGCAGCAAACAGGGGTTGGACTATGGCTACACCTTC.

The chain couples TRBV7-9 to TRBJ1-4; 9 nucleotides match TRBD1. With V trimmed by 5 bases and J by 7 bases, 11 bases remained unmatched. The germline gives CDR1 SEHNR, CDR2 FQNEAQ (reference sequence). This CDR3 comprises 16 residues. CDR3 loop: CASSDRRTGDIEKLFF. CDR3 nucleotides: TGTGCCAGCAGCGATAGGAGGACAGGGGATATTGAAAAACTGTTTTTT. The full variable domain, in which reference TRBV7-9 and TRBJ1-4 provide the parts outside the CDR3, is DTGVSQNPRHKITKRGQNVTFRCDPISEHNRLYWYRQTLGQGPEFLTYFQNEAQLEKSRLLSDRFSAERPKGSFSTLEIQRTEQGDSAMYLCASSDRRTGDIEKLFFGSGTQLSVL.

The chain has TRBV7-3 and TRBJ1-1; D possibly corresponds to TRBD1 (5 bases). Trimming took off 5 bases at V and 4 bases at J, with 17 bases between the two ends. Germline V gene lookup returns CDR1 SGHTA and CDR2 FQGTGA. The CDR3 length is 15 residues. The CDR3 region is CASSTSAGLGTEAFF. DNA for the CDR3: TGTGCCAGCAGCACGTCCGCAGGGTTAGGCACTGAAGCTTTCTTT.

The V gene is TRBV19, the J gene TRBJ2-2, with unresolved D. Deletions cut 7 bases from V and 0 bases from J, with 12 bases between. Germline V CDR1 and CDR2: LNHDA, SQIVND (reference sequence). The CDR3 runs 15 residues. CDR3 sequence (DNA): TGTGCCAGTAAACCCGAGGCCCCGAACACCGGGGAGCTGTTTTTT. Translating gives CASKPEAPNTGELFF.

The chain carries TRBV19 and TRBJ2-2; D perhaps matches TRBD2 (5 bases). CDR1 is LNHDA, CDR2 SQIVND, per germline (reference sequence). This CDR3 is 13 amino acids long. The germline V and J ends were trimmed by 9 bases and 4 bases, with 12 bases remaining between them. This chain's CDR3 is CASSRGLTGELFF. The CDR3, as DNA: TGTGCCAGCTCCCGAGGACTCACCGGGGAGCTGTTTTTT.

Only one count was recorded for this clone. This chain joins TRBV9 and TRBJ1-1, with 7 bases matching TRBD1. Losses at the gene ends were 2 bases for V and 4 bases for J; bases not matched to a gene: 5. The length of the CDR3 is 14 residues. Germline-derived CDR1 and CDR2 are SGDLS and YYNGEE. The CDR3 bases are TGTGCCAGCAGCGTTCGACAGGGTGGCACTGAAGCTTTCTTT. It encodes CASSVRQGGTEAFF.

This clone was detected only once. The chain has TRBV28 and TRBJ2-7; D gene unclear. V was shortened by 5 bases and J by 2 bases, with 16 bases between the two germline ends. The CDR3 totals 15 residues. The germline CDR1 and CDR2 sequences are MDHEN and SYDVKM. The CDR3 bases are TGTGCCAGCAGTCCATTTGGGCAGGCCACCTACGAGCAGTACTTC. It translates to CASSPFGQATYEQYF.

J is TRBJ2-2 and V is TRBV10-3, with D possibly matching TRBD2 (6 bases). The CDR3 is made up of 15 amino acids. Trimming took off 4 bases at V and 3 bases at J, with 12 bases between the two ends. Per the germline V gene, CDR1 is ENHRY and CDR2 is SYGVKD. In DNA, the CDR3 is TGTGCCATCAGTGCTCTGTGGGGGGACACCGGGGAGCTGTTTTTT. Translation gives CAISALWGDTGELFF.

The rearrangement joins TRBV7-3 to TRBJ2-3; D gene uncertain. CDR3 size: 14 residues. Germline CDR1 reads SGHTA; CDR2 reads FQGTGA. The V end lost 0 bases, the J end lost 4 bases, and 8 bases lay between the germline ends. The CDR3: CASSLTGSADTQYF. The CDR3, as DNA: TGTGCCAGCAGCTTAACCGGGTCCGCAGATACGCAGTATTTT.

The gene calls are TRBV4-3 and TRBJ2-7, with TRBD2 identical over 8 bases. Germline V lookup: CDR1 LGHNA, CDR2 YSLEER. Unmatched junction bases numbered 4, after V lost 3 bases and J lost 3 bases. The CDR3 totals 14 residues. The CDR3 loop is CASSHQLADYEQYF. CDR3 sequence (DNA): TGCGCCAGCAGCCACCAACTAGCGGACTACGAGCAGTACTTC.

V is TRBV5-4 and J is TRBJ1-3; no clear D. The germline V gene encodes CDR1 SGHNT and CDR2 YYREEE (reference sequence). V dropped 4 bases and J dropped 4 bases, with 15 bases sitting between them. The CDR3 has 15 amino acids. Written as DNA, the CDR3 is TGTGCCAGCAGCAGAGGCTTGAAAGGAGGAAACACCATATATTTT. This codes for CASSRGLKGGNTIYF.

The chain has TRBV27 and TRBJ1-1, with D hard to call. This CDR3 is 16 amino acids long. V shed 3 bases and J shed 0 bases, with 14 bases lying between them. CDR1 and CDR2 from the germline V gene are MNHEY and SMNVEV (reference sequence). The CDR3 is CASSFAGSRMNTEAFF. The CDR3 DNA reads TGTGCCAGCAGTTTTGCGGGGAGCAGGATGAACACTGAAGCTTTCTTT.

This chain uses TRBV4-3 with TRBJ1-6; D is unresolved. The V and J ends lost 1 base and 10 bases respectively, with 8 bases between them. The CDR3 length is 13 residues. Per the germline V gene, CDR1 is LGHNA and CDR2 is YSLEER. CDR3 in DNA: TGCGCCAGCAGCCAAGTCCGGGAGTCACCCCTCCACTTT. Translation: CASSQVRESPLHF.

V is TRBV29-1 and J is TRBJ2-1, with a tentative D call TRBD2 (5 bases). Germline loops: CDR1 SQVTM, CDR2 ANQGSEA. V was clipped by 4 bases and J by 12 bases, with 13 bases between them. The CDR3 sequence is 11 residues long. CDR3 protein: CSVGVGEGQFF. The CDR3 DNA sequence: TGCAGCGTTGGAGTCGGAGAGGGGCAGTTCTTC.

The chain is built from TRBV4-1 and TRBJ1-3, with D uncertain. The V end lost 0 bases, the J end lost 3 bases, and 9 bases lay between the germline ends. CDR3 length equals 15 residues. In germline, CDR1 is MGHRA, CDR2 YSYEKL. The CDR3 here is CASSQEPGIGNTIYF. CDR3 bases: TGCGCCAGCAGCCAAGAACCAGGAATTGGAAACACCATATATTTT.

The chain links TRBV27 to TRBJ2-1; 11 positions match TRBD2. V lost 5 bases to trimming and J lost 7 bases; unmatched junction nucleotides: 10. CDR3 length: 16 residues. CDR1 and CDR2 from the germline V gene are MNHEY and SMNVEV (reference sequence). The CDR3 loop is CASSPLAGGLWNEQFF. As DNA, the CDR3 is TGTGCCAGCAGTCCCTTAGCGGGGGGGCTATGGAATGAGCAGTTCTTC.

This clone has just one count. The chain carries TRBV6-1 and TRBJ1-6; D remains unclear. Trimming cost V 1 base and J 0 bases, with 10 bases left between them. The CDR3 has 17 amino acids. Germline CDR1 and CDR2: MNHNS and SASEGT. CDR3 nucleotide sequence: TGTGCCAGCAGTGAAGGGCGGGGTTTCTCCTATAATTCACCCCTCCACTTT. It yields the protein CASSEGRGFSYNSPLHF.